This record covers a single T cell receptor beta chain. Its antigen is not known. The data belong to a study of CD8+ T cells in alopecia areata. Broader study findings: Numerous clones, expanded in lesions, remained in scalp and blood during tofacitinib. Clarity of TCR sharing across patients fell short of that in mice, possibly HLA-related.

Extracted from the samples, RNA was reverse transcribed into cDNA to serve as the sequencing template. Sequencing used immunoSEQ multiplex PCR; TCRdb keeps in-frame clones, though not all of them. The table has about 200,000 clones, about 57% seen once; the top ten hold around 1.5%. Described treatment: oral pan-JAK inhibitor, 5-10 mg twice daily. The study team obtained lesional scalp punch biopsies and peripheral blood from alopecia areata patients. Isolation of CD4+ and CD8+ T cells from PBMCs was achieved by sorting. The CDR3 runs 13 residues. V lost 4 bases and J 4 bases, leaving 13 bases between the germline ends. Germline CDR1 reads GTSNPN; CDR2 reads SVGIG (reference sequence).

The rearrangement links TRBV30 to TRBJ1-2; the D gene is possibly TRBD1 (6 bases). The sequence was obtained from a human donor with alopecia areata. Sample: CD4+ T cells sorted from blood, taken at week 4, from a patient treated with tofacitinib. The CDR3: CAWTVTGRYGYTF. The CDR3 DNA reads as TGTGCCTGGACAGTTACAGGGCGCTATGGCTACACCTTC. Looking up the rest from reference TRBV30 and TRBJ1-2 gives the full variable domain: SQTIHQWPATLVQPVGSPLSLECTVEGTSNPNLYWYRQAAGRGLQLLFYSVGIGQISSEVPQNLSASRPQDRQFILSSKKLLLSDSGFYLCAWTVTGRYGYTFGSGTRLTVV.